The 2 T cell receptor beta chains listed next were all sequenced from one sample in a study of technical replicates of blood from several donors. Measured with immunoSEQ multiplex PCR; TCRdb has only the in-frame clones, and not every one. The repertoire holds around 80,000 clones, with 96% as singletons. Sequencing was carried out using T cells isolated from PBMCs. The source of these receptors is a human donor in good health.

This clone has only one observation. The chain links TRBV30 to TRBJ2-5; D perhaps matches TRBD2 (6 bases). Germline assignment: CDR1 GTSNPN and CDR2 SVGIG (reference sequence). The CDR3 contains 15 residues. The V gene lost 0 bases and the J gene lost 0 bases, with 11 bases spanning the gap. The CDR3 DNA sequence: TGTGCCTGGAGTGTACTGGGACTGGACCAAGAGACCCAGTACTTC. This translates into CAWSVLGLDQETQYF.

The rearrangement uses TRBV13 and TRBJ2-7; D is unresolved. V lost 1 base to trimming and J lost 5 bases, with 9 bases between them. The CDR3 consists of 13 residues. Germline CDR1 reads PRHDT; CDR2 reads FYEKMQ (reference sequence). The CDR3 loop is CASSLEHPNEQYF. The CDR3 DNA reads TGTGCCAGCAGCTTAGAGCACCCCAACGAGCAGTACTTC.